This T cell receptor (beta chain) was recovered during a study of blood T cell repertoires in COVID-19. The wider study: Samples taken during acute and convalescent COVID-19 were collected in the United States, Italy and Spain. Sample material is recorded as cDNA or gDNA derived from T cells, B-cell-depleted T cells, or PBMCs.

From germline, CDR1 is SGHNT and CDR2 YYREEE (reference sequence). V lost 7 bases to trimming and J lost 7 bases; unmatched junction nucleotides: 0. This CDR3 region has 11 residues. Profiling relied on immunoSEQ multiplex PCR, and the TCRdb table lists in-frame clones only, not all of them. Of thousands of clones listed, 88% are singletons. This clonotype was obtained from a human donor in a cohort sampled during active COVID-19. Material for sequencing was peripheral blood. V and J are TRBV5-4 and TRBJ2-2, with 8 positions matching TRBD2. CDR3 region: CASRGGGELFF. The CDR3 bases are TGTGCCAGCCGGGGGGGCGGGGAGCTGTTTTTT.